This TCR beta chain appears in the sequencing data of a study of blood T cells in healthy people across ages. This clonotype was seen a single time. A J-beta primer mix and a sample-barcoded 5' primer were used in a second PCR of roughly 6 to 12 cycles. TCRdb analysed the 5' RACE reads with MiXCR anew, one entry per CDR3 protein. The sample records about 800,000 distinct CDR3 sequences, about 47% being singletons. The specimen was blood. The TCR originated in an elderly man in good health.

CDR3 DNA: TGTGCCAGCAGTCCGACAGGGTTCCGTTATGGCTACACCTTC. This encodes CASSPTGFRYGYTF. The chain employs TRBV28 and TRBJ1-2; 7 bases line up with TRBD1. Germline CDR1 and CDR2: MDHEN and SYDVKM. V lost 5 bases and J lost 5; bases outside the gene matches: 8. CDR3 size: 14 residues.